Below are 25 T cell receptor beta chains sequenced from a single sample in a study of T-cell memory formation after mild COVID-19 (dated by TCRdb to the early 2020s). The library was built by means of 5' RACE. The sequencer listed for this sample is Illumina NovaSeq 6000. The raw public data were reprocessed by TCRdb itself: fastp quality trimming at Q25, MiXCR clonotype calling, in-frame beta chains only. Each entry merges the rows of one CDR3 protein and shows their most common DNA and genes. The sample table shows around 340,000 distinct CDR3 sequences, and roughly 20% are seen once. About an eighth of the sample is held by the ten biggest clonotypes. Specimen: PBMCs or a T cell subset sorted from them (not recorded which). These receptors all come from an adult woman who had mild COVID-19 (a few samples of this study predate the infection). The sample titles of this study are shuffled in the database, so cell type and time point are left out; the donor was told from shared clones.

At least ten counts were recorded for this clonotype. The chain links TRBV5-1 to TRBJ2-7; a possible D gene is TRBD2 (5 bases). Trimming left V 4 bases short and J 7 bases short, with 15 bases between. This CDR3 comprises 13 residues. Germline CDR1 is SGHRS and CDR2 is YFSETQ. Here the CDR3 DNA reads TGCGCCAGCAGCCCGCTGGAAAGAGGGGAGCAGTACTTC. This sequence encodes CASSPLERGEQYF.

The DNA for the CDR3 is TGTGCCAGCAGCCTTGGGACAGGGGGCATGCGGGAGACCCAGTACTTC. This encodes CASSLGTGGMRETQYF. The chain carries TRBV7-3 and TRBJ2-5; 12 bases are shared with TRBD1. This CDR3 has 16 amino acids. Trimming cost V 5 bases and J 5 bases; bases outside gene matches: 9. Germline CDR1 and CDR2: SGHTA and FQGTGA.

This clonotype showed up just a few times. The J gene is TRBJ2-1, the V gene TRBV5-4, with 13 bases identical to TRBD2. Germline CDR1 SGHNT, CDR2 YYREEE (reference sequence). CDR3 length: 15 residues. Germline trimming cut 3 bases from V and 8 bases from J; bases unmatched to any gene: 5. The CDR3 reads CASSWAGTSGDEQFF. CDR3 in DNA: TGTGCCAGCAGCTGGGCCGGGACTAGCGGGGATGAGCAGTTCTTC.

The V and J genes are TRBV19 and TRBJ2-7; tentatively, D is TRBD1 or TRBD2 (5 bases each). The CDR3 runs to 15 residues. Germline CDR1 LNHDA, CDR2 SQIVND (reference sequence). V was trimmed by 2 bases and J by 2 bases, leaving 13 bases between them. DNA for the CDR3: TGTGCCAGTAGTATACGCCCGGGGACCCCCTACGAGCAGTACTTC. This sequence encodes CASSIRPGTPYEQYF. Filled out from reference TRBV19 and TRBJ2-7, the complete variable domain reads DGGITQSPKYLFRKEGQNVTLSCEQNLNHDAMYWYRQDPGQGLRLIYYSQIVNDFQKGDIAEGYSVSREKKESFPLTVTSAQKNPTAFYLCASSIRPGTPYEQYFGPGTRLTVT.

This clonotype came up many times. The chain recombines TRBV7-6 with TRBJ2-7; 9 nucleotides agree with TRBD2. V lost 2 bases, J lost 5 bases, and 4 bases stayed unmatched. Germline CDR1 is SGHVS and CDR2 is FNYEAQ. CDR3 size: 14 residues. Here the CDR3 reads CASSLLASGNEQYF. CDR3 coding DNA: TGTGCCAGCAGCTTATTGGCTAGCGGGAACGAGCAGTACTTC.

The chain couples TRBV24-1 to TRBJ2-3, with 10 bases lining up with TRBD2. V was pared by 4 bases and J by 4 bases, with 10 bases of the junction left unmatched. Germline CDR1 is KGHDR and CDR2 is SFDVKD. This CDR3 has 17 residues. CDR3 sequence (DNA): TGTGCCACCAGTGAGGGGTGGATAGCGGGGGGACCAGATACGCAGTATTTT. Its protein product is CATSEGWIAGGPDTQYF.

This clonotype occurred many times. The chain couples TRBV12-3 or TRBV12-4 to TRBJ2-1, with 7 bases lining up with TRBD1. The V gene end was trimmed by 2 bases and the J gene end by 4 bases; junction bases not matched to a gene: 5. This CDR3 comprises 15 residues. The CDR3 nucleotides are TGTGCCAGCAGTTTACAGGAGACAGGGTACAATGAGCAGTTCTTC. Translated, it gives CASSLQETGYNEQFF.

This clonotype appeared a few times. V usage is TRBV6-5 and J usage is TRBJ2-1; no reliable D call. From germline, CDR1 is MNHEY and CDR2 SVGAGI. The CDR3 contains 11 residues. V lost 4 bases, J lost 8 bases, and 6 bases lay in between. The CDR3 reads CASSSRDEQFF. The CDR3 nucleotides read TGTGCCAGCAGTTCCCGAGATGAGCAGTTCTTC.

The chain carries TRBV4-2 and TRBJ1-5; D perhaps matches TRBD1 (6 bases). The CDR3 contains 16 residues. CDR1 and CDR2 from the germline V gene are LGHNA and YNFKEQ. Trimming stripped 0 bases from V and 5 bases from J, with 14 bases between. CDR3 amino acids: CASSQEATGMHQPQHF. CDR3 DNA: TGTGCCAGCAGCCAAGAAGCAACAGGGATGCATCAGCCCCAGCATTTT.

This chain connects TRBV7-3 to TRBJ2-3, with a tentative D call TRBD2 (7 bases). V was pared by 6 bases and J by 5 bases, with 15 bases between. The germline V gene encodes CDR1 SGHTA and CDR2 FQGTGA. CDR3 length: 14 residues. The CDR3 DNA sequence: TGTGCCAGCAGGATTGGGGGGGCCCAAGATACGCAGTATTTT. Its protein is CASRIGGAQDTQYF.

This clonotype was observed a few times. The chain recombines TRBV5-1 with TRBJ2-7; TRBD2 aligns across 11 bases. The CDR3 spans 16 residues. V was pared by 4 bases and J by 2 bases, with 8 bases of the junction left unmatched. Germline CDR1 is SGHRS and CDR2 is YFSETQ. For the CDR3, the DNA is TGCGCCAGCAGCATAAAAGAGACTAGCGGGGCCTACGAGCAGTACTTC. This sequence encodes CASSIKETSGAYEQYF.

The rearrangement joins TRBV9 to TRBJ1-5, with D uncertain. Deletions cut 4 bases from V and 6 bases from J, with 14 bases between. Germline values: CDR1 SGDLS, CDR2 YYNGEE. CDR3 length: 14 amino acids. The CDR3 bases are TGTGCCAGCAGCCCCGGGCCCGGTGGTCAGCCCCAGCATTTT. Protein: CASSPGPGGQPQHF.

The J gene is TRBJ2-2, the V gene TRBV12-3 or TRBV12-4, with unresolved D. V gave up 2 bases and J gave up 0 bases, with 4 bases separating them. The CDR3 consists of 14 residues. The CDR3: CASSLSTNTGELFF. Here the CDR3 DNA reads TGTGCCAGCAGTTTATCTACGAACACCGGGGAGCTGTTTTTT.

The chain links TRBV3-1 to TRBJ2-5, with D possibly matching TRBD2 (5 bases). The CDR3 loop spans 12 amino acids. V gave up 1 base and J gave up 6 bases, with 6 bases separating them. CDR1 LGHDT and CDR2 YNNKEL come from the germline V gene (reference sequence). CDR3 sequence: CASSQAGKTQYF. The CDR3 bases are TGTGCCAGCAGCCAAGCCGGGAAGACCCAGTACTTC.

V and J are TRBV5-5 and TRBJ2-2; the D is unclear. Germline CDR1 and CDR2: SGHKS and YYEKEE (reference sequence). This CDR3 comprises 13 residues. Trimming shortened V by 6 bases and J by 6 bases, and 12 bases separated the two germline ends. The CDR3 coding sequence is TGTGCCAGCACCCCGGTCGTCCCCGGGGAGCTGTTTTTT. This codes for CASTPVVPGELFF. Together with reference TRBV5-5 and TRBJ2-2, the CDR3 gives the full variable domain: DAGVTQSPTHLIKTRGQQVTLRCSPISGHKSVSWYQQVLGQGPQFIFQYYEKEERGRGNFPDRFSARQFPNYSSELNVNALLLGDSALYLCASTPVVPGELFFGEGSRLTVL.

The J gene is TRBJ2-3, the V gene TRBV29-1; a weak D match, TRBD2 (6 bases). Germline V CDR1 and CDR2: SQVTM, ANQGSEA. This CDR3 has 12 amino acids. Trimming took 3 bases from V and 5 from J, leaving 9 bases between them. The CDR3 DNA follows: TGCAGCGTTGATCACGGGGGAGATACGCAGTATTTT. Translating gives CSVDHGGDTQYF.

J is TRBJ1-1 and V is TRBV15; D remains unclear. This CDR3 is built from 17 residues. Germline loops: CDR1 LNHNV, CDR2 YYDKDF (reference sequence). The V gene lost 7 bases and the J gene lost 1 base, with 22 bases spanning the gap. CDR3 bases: TGTGCCACCACCCGAGCCCTAGTGACCAAAGGGAACACTGAAGCTTTCTTT. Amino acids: CATTRALVTKGNTEAFF.

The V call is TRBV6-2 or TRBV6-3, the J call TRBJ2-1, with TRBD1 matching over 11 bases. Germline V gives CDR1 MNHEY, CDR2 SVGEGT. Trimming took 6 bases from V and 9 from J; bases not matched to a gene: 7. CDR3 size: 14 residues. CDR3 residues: CASSPGQGAGEQFF. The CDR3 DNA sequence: TGTGCCAGCAGCCCTGGACAGGGGGCGGGTGAGCAGTTCTTC.

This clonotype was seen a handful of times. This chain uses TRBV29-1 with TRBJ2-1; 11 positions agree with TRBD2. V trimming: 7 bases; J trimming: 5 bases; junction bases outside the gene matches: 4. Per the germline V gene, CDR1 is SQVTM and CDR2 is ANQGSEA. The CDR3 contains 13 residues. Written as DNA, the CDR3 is TGCAGCGCTAGCGGGAGGTCCCACAATGAGCAGTTCTTC. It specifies CSASGRSHNEQFF.

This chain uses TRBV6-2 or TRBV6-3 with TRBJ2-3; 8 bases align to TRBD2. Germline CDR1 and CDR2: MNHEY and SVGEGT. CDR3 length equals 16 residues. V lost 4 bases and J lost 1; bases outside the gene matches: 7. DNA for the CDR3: TGTGCCAGCAGTTCCTGGGAAGCGGGAGGCACAGATACGCAGTATTTT. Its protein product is CASSSWEAGGTDTQYF.

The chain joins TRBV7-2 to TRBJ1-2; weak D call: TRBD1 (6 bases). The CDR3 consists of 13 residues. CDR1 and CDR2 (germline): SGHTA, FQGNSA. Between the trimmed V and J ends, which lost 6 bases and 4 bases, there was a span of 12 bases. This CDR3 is CASSPTGPYGYTF. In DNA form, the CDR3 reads TGTGCCAGCAGTCCGACAGGTCCCTATGGCTACACCTTC.

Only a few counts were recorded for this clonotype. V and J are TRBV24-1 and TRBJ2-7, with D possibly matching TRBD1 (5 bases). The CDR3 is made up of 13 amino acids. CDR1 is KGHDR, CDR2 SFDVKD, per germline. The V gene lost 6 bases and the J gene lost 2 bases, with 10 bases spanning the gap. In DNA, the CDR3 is TGTGCCACCAGTCACCCAGGGACCTACGAGCAGTACTTC. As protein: CATSHPGTYEQYF.

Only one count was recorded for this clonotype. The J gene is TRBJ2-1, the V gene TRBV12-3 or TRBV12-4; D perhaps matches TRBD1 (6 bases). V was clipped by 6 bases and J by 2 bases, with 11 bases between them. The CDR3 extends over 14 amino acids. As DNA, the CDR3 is TGTGCCAGCAGATCCCGGGACACCTACAATGAGCAGTTCTTC. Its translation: CASRSRDTYNEQFF.

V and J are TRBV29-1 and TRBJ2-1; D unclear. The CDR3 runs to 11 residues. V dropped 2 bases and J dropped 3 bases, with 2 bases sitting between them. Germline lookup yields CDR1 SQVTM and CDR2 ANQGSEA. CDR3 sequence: CSVENYNEQFF. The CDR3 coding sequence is TGCAGCGTTGAAAACTACAATGAGCAGTTCTTC.

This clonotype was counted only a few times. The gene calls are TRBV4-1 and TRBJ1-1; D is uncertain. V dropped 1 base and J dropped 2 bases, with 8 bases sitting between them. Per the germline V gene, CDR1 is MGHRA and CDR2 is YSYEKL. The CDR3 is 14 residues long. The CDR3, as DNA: TGCGCCAGCAGCCAAGGTTGGGGAAACACTGAAGCTTTCTTT. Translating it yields CASSQGWGNTEAFF.